This T cell receptor beta chain was obtained from a study of T cells in Graves' hyperthyroidism and ophthalmopathy. Study outcomes and limitations: A model of 13 V-J pairs discriminated ophthalmopathy from stable hyperthyroidism. In the blood, most expanded thyroid clonotypes above 0.001 appeared as well. Ophthalmopathy was predicted by the model a median of 6.5 months ahead of onset.

Amplification yielded TCR beta CDR3 regions, with RNA transcripts as the source. Carried out on the TCR CDR3, a first-round RT-PCR used the HTBI primer set. Each CDR3 protein gets one entry after TCRdb re-called the multiplex PCR reads with MiXCR. The sample comprises about 410,000 distinct CDR3 sequences, roughly 14% of which are singletons, and 13% rests with the top ten. Each person with ophthalmopathy scored at least 3 on the Clinical Activity Score, reached NOSPECS grade 4 or higher, and had been ill under 3 months. This clonotype was seen repeatedly, ten times or more. Its specificity is unknown. With 8 bases removed from V and 5 bases from J, the gap between germline ends came to 6 bases. The germline V gene has CDR1 DFQATT and CDR2 SNEGSKA (reference sequence). The CDR3 consists of 9 residues.

The sample taken for sequencing was blood. The genes are TRBV20-1 and TRBJ1-2; no clear D. The clonotype comes from a man aged 18 to 30 with Graves' ophthalmopathy. Here the CDR3 reads CSQPYGYTF. The CDR3 nucleotides read TGCAGTCAGCCTTATGGCTACACCTTC.